Below are 27 T cell receptor beta chains sequenced from a single sample in a study of cytomegalovirus exposure and HLA in healthy donors. The primer mix had 60 Vbeta and 13 Jbeta primers. Data came from immunoSEQ multiplex PCR; TCRdb stores just in-frame clones and leaves some out. This sample carries around 170,000 clones, just under 80% of them seen once, and the ten largest clones take 1%. The specimen was PBMCs. The receptor set was obtained from a woman aged 45 to 65 in good health and CMV-seropositive.

V and J are TRBV7-6 and TRBJ1-6; D is undetermined. V gave up 4 bases and J gave up 11 bases, with 15 bases separating them. The length of the CDR3 is 14 residues. The germline gives CDR1 SGHVS, CDR2 FNYEAQ. The CDR3 DNA follows: TGTGCCAGCAGCTCGGGTGGCGGGAGGACACCCCTCCACTTT. Translating gives CASSSGGGRTPLHF. Full variable domain (rest looked up from reference TRBV7-6 and TRBJ1-6): GAGVSQSPRYKVTKRGQDVALRCDPISGHVSLYWYRQALGQGPEFLTYFNYEAQQDKSGLPNDRFSAERPEGSISTLTIQRTEQRDSAMYRCASSSGGGRTPLHFGNGTRLTVT.

The J gene is TRBJ2-1, the V gene TRBV2, with TRBD1 as a possible D gene (6 bases). Trimming removed 1 base from V and 3 bases from J, with 10 bases in between. The CDR3 has 15 residues. Germline V gene lookup returns CDR1 SNHLY and CDR2 FYNNEI. The chain's CDR3 is CASSEEQGHYNEQFF. The DNA of the CDR3 is TGTGCCAGCAGTGAAGAACAGGGCCACTACAATGAGCAGTTCTTC.

This sequence joins TRBV29-1 and TRBJ2-5; 9 positions agree with TRBD1. This CDR3 is 15 amino acids long. Losses at the gene ends were 2 bases for V and 5 bases for J; bases not matched to a gene: 9. Germline loops: CDR1 SQVTM, CDR2 ANQGSEA. In DNA form, the CDR3 reads TGCAGCGTTGAAATTTACAGGGGGCATGGGGAGACCCAGTACTTC. Amino acids: CSVEIYRGHGETQYF. The variable domain in full, completed from reference TRBV29-1 and TRBJ2-5, reads SAVISQKPSRDICQRGTSLTIQCQVDSQVTMMFWYRQQPGQSLTLIATANQGSEATYESGFVIDKFPISRPNLTFSTLTVSNMSPEDSSIYLCSVEIYRGHGETQYFGPGTRLLVL.

CDR3 bases: TGTGCCATCTCCGGACAAGCAGGCACAGATACGCAGTATTTT. This translates into CAISGQAGTDTQYF. The chain employs TRBV10-3 and TRBJ2-3, with D perhaps matching TRBD1 (5 bases). Germline lookup yields CDR1 ENHRY and CDR2 SYGVKD. This CDR3 contains 14 residues. Deletions cut 8 bases from V and 1 base from J, with 13 bases between.

Concerning this clone itself: Germline and junction disagree at one end, which may indicate a read error. The chain recombines TRBV5-5 with TRBJ1-1, with TRBD1 matching over 7 bases. CDR1 SGHKS and CDR2 YYEKEE come from the germline V gene (reference sequence). The CDR3 covers 13 residues. CDR3 DNA sequence: TGTGCCAGCAGTTTGGTTATGGACAGGTTTGGTTTCTTT. This codes for CASSLVMDRFGFF.

This clone appeared a few times. This chain joins TRBV2 and TRBJ1-2; the match to TRBD1 covers 9 bases. V shed 6 bases, J shed 7 bases, and the junction held 3 bases outside the gene matches. The CDR3 loop spans 12 amino acids. Germline V gene data show CDR1 as SNHLY and CDR2 as FYNNEI. The CDR3 DNA follows: TGTGCCAGCAGAACAGGGGGCTCTGGCTACACCTTC. Its translation: CASRTGGSGYTF.

This chain connects TRBV27 to TRBJ2-5; D is undetermined. The CDR3 is 12 amino acids. Trimming removed 5 bases from V and 7 bases from J, with 11 bases in between. CDR1 and CDR2 from the germline V gene are MNHEY and SMNVEV (reference sequence). The CDR3 DNA sequence: TGTGCCAGCAGTCAACGGGTAGGGACCCAGTACTTC. This encodes CASSQRVGTQYF.

V is TRBV11-2 and J is TRBJ1-5, with a tentative D call TRBD1 (6 bases). CDR1 and CDR2 (germline): SGHAT, FQNNGV. The CDR3 totals 15 residues. V was pared by 2 bases and J by 2 bases, with 10 bases between. DNA for the CDR3: TGTGCCAGCAGCTTACAGGGGATGGGCAATCAGCCCCAGCATTTT. Translated: CASSLQGMGNQPQHF.

This chain connects TRBV27 to TRBJ1-6, with 9 bases identical to TRBD1. CDR3 size: 16 residues. Trimming removed 5 bases from V and 1 base from J; junction bases left unmatched: 3. Germline CDR1 MNHEY, CDR2 SMNVEV (reference sequence). CDR3 nucleotides: TGTGCCAGCAGTATACAGGGGGCATCCTATAATTCACCCCTCCACTTT. Protein product: CASSIQGASYNSPLHF.

The chain has TRBV2 and TRBJ1-5; TRBD1 is a possible D gene (5 bases). Trimming removed 5 bases from V and 4 bases from J, with 18 bases in between. The CDR3 runs 16 residues. Germline CDR1 and CDR2: SNHLY and FYNNEI. CDR3 in DNA: TGTGCCAGCAGTACTACTCCAGGACATCGTAATCAGCCCCAGCATTTT. It yields the protein CASSTTPGHRNQPQHF.

The chain combines TRBV15 with TRBJ1-2; 9 positions match TRBD1. Germline-derived CDR1 and CDR2 are LNHNV and YYDKDF (reference sequence). V shed 4 bases and J 6 bases; nucleotides not matched to a gene: 15. The CDR3 is 17 amino acids. CDR3 DNA sequence: TGTGCCACCAGCACCGTTCCCGGGACAGGGATGCTTCATGGCTACACCTTC. This gives the protein CATSTVPGTGMLHGYTF.

About this clone: At one end, the junction sequence differs from germline, possibly due to a read error. This rearrangement joins TRBV7-3 to TRBJ2-7, with 7 bases that match TRBD2. This CDR3 contains 17 residues. The V gene's germline CDR1 is SGHTA and CDR2 FQGTGA. CDR3 nucleotides: TGTTCCAGCAGCTTAACAGGTGGTGGGGAGGGCCGCTACGAGCAGTACTTC. Protein: CSSSLTGGGEGRYEQYF. The complete variable domain, with remaining parts taken from reference TRBV7-3 and TRBJ2-7, reads GAGVSQTPSNKVTEKGKYVELRCDPISGHTALYWYRQSLGQGPEFLIYFQGTGAADDSGLPNDRFFAVRPEGSVSTLKIQRTERGDSAVYLCSSSLTGGGEGRYEQYFGPGTRLTVT.

This chain links TRBV9 with TRBJ2-7, with 8 bases fitting TRBD2. The CDR3 has 15 amino acids. Germline CDR1 is SGDLS and CDR2 is YYNGEE. V trimming: 0 bases; J trimming: 7 bases; junction bases outside the gene matches: 9. The CDR3 loop reads CASSVAPSGLGEQYF. Written as DNA, the CDR3 is TGTGCCAGCAGCGTAGCTCCTAGCGGGCTGGGGGAGCAGTACTTC.

This rearrangement joins TRBV5-1 to TRBJ1-2; the match to TRBD1 covers 7 bases. The ends lost 4 bases at V and 5 bases at J; junction bases unmatched: 5. Germline V gene sequence: CDR1 SGHRS, CDR2 YFSETQ. This CDR3 contains 13 residues. The CDR3 spells CASSLGTEYGYTF. In DNA form, the CDR3 reads TGCGCCAGCAGCCTCGGGACAGAATATGGCTACACCTTC.

The V and J genes are TRBV4-2 and TRBJ1-1; TRBD1 matches at 7 bases. The germline V gene encodes CDR1 LGHNA and CDR2 YNFKEQ. Unmatched junction bases numbered 11, after V lost 3 bases and J lost 4 bases. The CDR3 length is 16 residues. The CDR3 here is CASSHYDRASGTEAFF. The CDR3 DNA is TGTGCCAGCAGCCATTATGACAGGGCGAGTGGCACTGAAGCTTTCTTT.

The chain uses TRBV7-9 and TRBJ2-1; TRBD2 matches 7 bases. The CDR3 loop spans 15 amino acids. Germline CDR1 and CDR2: SEHNR and FQNEAQ (reference sequence). J gave up 6 bases and V 4 bases, and 9 bases lay outside the gene matches. This CDR3 is CASSSRAGVINEQFF. The CDR3 bases are TGTGCCAGCAGCTCCCGGGCGGGGGTAATCAATGAGCAGTTCTTC.

This chain joins TRBV6-1 and TRBJ2-1; D is perhaps TRBD2 (6 bases). There are 17 residues in the CDR3. From germline, CDR1 is MNHNS and CDR2 SASEGT. The V gene lost 3 bases and the J gene lost 0 bases, with 15 bases spanning the gap. CDR3 coding DNA: TGTGCCAGCAGTGATGGACAACCTAGCGACTCCTACAATGAGCAGTTCTTC. Its translation is CASSDGQPSDSYNEQFF.

The chain joins TRBV7-8 to TRBJ2-7; 9 nucleotides agree with TRBD2. The V segment lost 5 bases and the J segment 3 bases; nucleotides outside the gene matches: 11. CDR1 SGHVS and CDR2 FQNEAQ come from the germline V gene. The CDR3 is made up of 16 amino acids. CDR3 nucleotide sequence: TGTGCCAGCAGCCAAAGGGAGCGGGGGGCGATCTACGAGCAGTACTTC. The encoded protein is CASSQRERGAIYEQYF.

For this clone: One end of the junction varies from germline; a read error may be responsible. V gene TRBV9 combines with J gene TRBJ2-5; D gene ambiguous. The CDR3 totals 14 residues. Germline CDR1 is SGDLS and CDR2 is YYNGEE. CDR3: CASNVVGSQETQYF. CDR3 in DNA: TGTGCCAGCAACGTAGTTGGTAGCCAAGAGACCCAGTACTTC.

This chain uses TRBV2 with TRBJ2-1, with 9 bases matching TRBD1. The germline gives CDR1 SNHLY, CDR2 FYNNEI. There are 15 residues in the CDR3. Trimming cost V 6 bases and J 2 bases; bases outside gene matches: 5. The CDR3 DNA reads TGTGCCAGCAGACCCGACAGGGGGGCCTACAATGAGCAGTTCTTC. Translated, it gives CASRPDRGAYNEQFF.

V is TRBV9 and J is TRBJ2-5, with 7 nucleotides matching TRBD1. The V gene end was trimmed by 3 bases and the J gene end by 2 bases; junction bases not matched to a gene: 10. The CDR3 has 16 amino acids. Germline V CDR1 and CDR2: SGDLS, YYNGEE. CDR3 sequence (DNA): TGTGCCAGCAGCGACGGGACAGCCGACCATCAAGAGACCCAGTACTTC. It encodes CASSDGTADHQETQYF.

This rearrangement joins TRBV18 to TRBJ1-6, with D perhaps matching TRBD1 (5 bases). Germline assignment: CDR1 KGHSH and CDR2 LQKENI. The length of the CDR3 is 15 residues. V was trimmed by 6 bases and J by 4 bases, leaving 13 bases between them. Written as DNA, the CDR3 is TGTGCCAGCTCCTCCGACAGAACGTATAATTCACCCCTCCACTTT. Translated: CASSSDRTYNSPLHF.

CDR3 sequence reads: CASSFRGGEKLFF. CDR3 DNA: TGTGCCAGCAGCTTTAGAGGGGGAGAAAAACTGTTTTTT. This sequence joins TRBV7-6 and TRBJ1-4; the D gene is possibly TRBD1 (6 bases). The CDR3 extends over 13 amino acids. V shed 3 bases and J shed 8 bases, with 10 bases lying between them. The germline CDR1 and CDR2 sequences are SGHVS and FNYEAQ.

The V call is TRBV5-1, the J call TRBJ1-4, with 7 nucleotides matching TRBD1. Germline loops: CDR1 SGHRS, CDR2 YFSETQ. J was trimmed by 5 bases and V by 3 bases; bases with no gene match: 4. The CDR3 is 14 residues long. CDR3 in DNA: TGCGCCAGCAGCTCTGACAGGGTGAATGAAAAACTGTTTTTT. It encodes CASSSDRVNEKLFF.

This chain links TRBV30 with TRBJ1-2; possibly TRBD1 for D (6 bases). This CDR3 is 15 amino acids long. From germline, CDR1 is GTSNPN and CDR2 SVGIG (reference sequence). V shed 1 base and J shed 8 bases, with 20 bases lying between them. CDR3 residues: CAWSGRITGTRGYTF. In DNA, the CDR3 is TGTGCCTGGAGTGGGAGGATAACAGGGACGAGGGGCTACACCTTC.

This clone was seen a few times. The rearrangement uses TRBV7-2 and TRBJ2-3, with D unclear. V dropped 5 bases and J dropped 6 bases, with 9 bases sitting between them. The CDR3 is 12 amino acids. Germline V lookup: CDR1 SGHTA, CDR2 FQGNSA. Written as DNA, the CDR3 is TGTGCCAGCAGCCCCTTCGTGGATACGCAGTATTTT. Its protein product is CASSPFVDTQYF.

This rearrangement joins TRBV19 to TRBJ2-2; 7 nucleotides agree with TRBD2. The CDR3 consists of 16 residues. V was pared by 1 base and J by 3 bases, with 5 bases of the junction left unmatched. The germline V gene has CDR1 LNHDA and CDR2 SQIVND (reference sequence). Here the CDR3 reads CASSIGAGRDTGELFF. CDR3 coding DNA: TGTGCCAGTAGTATAGGGGCAGGGAGGGACACCGGGGAGCTGTTTTTT.